This T cell receptor (beta chain) derives from a study of beta chain features in type 1 diabetes. The CDR3 consists of 14 residues. Germline-derived CDR1 and CDR2 are KGHSH and LQKENI. V was shortened by 5 bases and J by 0 bases, with 10 bases between the two germline ends. cDNA synthesis used the whole RNA isolate, giving expressed TCRB sequences. Data came from immunoSEQ multiplex PCR; TCRdb stores just in-frame clones and leaves some out. The sample lists 850,000 to 900,000 clones, roughly 16% occurring once. Study-level results: Individuals with type 1 diabetes displayed fewer insertions and more deletions at VDJ junctions. A moderate, significant TCRB CDR3 shortening appeared in type 1 diabetes across four CD4+ subsets.

As for this clone: Its antigen is not known.

This receptor was identified in a woman in her late teens or twenties in good health. The specimen was naive CD4+ T cells from blood. The V gene is TRBV18, the J gene TRBJ1-1; no firm D call. In DNA form, the CDR3 reads TGTGCCAGCTCAGCGACGGGGATGAACACTGAAGCTTTCTTT. It translates to CASSATGMNTEAFF.